This T cell receptor (beta chain) is drawn from a study of blood T cell repertoires in COVID-19 (dated by TCRdb to 2018 to 2021). The study in broad terms: Samples covering the acute and convalescent phases of COVID-19 were provided by collaborators in the United States, Italy and Spain. The material from the prospective study consisted of cDNA or gDNA derived from T cells, B-cell-depleted T cells, or PBMCs. Deeply sampled blood TCRbeta repertoires from subjects exposed to, actively infected with, or recovered from COVID-19 were included in the dataset. The repertoires were released in a freely available public database intended as a resource for research on the immune response to SARS-CoV-2. The samples were drawn from two sources: the first 160 participants of the ongoing ImmuneRACE study, and 950 to 1,500 subjects contributed by 6 global collaborators. Sample metadata almost always included a de-identified subject ID, COVID-19 status, age in years and sex. Where available, HLA class I and class II types were taken from metadata supplied by the sample provider and were not determined by assay-based typing. Findings and caveats that apply to the study as a whole: The quantity of clinical and demographic metadata differed by source and by participant and was supplied without curation.

Inclusive of the bounding cysteine and phenylalanine, the CDR3 is 16 residues long. The kept DNA is CDR3 alone, 48 bases in frame from the first base. The germline V gene gives CDR1 as SGHVS and CDR2 as FNYEAQ. V is cut by 0 bases and J by 1 base, and the space between the germline ends is 12 bases. This clone was seen just once. The clone's antigen remains unknown. No much larger clone exists at a distance of one base, and base qualities are not known. The immunoSEQ Assay, a bias-controlled multiplex PCR, was used to amplify TCRbeta CDR3 regions from genomic DNA. Per the source publication's procedure: Nucleated cell counts per sample were estimated from amplification of reference gene primers within the assay. To quantify the absolute abundance of each unique TCRbeta CDR3 rearrangement, sequence reads were collapsed and filtered. For each sample, productive Simpson clonality was calculated by taking the square root of Simpson's diversity index across productive rearrangements. TCRdb took over this immuneACCESS table, retaining in-frame rearrangements with V and J assigned. Such tables are incomplete; in checked studies, under half of the missing clones stem from an unresolved V gene, and the remainder is unexplained. D and trimming were read from the DNA, whereas the V and J calls and clone size are those reported in that table. This sample holds more than 200,000 clones; approximately 88% were observed only once. Roughly 3.7% of the sample belongs to the ten largest clones.

Enrolling through a virtual design, the prospective study's participants ranged in age from roughly 18 to 95 years and lived across approximately 25 United States geographic areas. In the prospective study, participants were assigned to cohorts based on the clinical history participants reported in a screening survey and a study questionnaire. Exposed participants were defined as having been in contact with someone with a PCR-confirmed or clinician-diagnosed COVID-19 case within 2 weeks of study entry. Mobile phlebotomists in the prospective study collected whole blood, serum and a nasopharyngeal or oropharyngeal swab from every participant. Prospective study participants could optionally give additional blood draws and questionnaires over an approximately two-month period. Blood samples from the prospective study were shipped frozen or at room temperature prior to DNA extraction.

The receptor was isolated from a woman between 25 and 40 years old who had been exposed to COVID-19. This chain joins TRBV7-6 to TRBJ2-5, with the D gene not confidently named. The sequenced sample was PBMCs or T cells enriched from blood (not recorded which). The base sequence is TGTGCCAGCAGCTTAGCGACAAGGTTGTCCCAAGAGACCCAGTACTTC. It translates to CASSLATRLSQETQYF.